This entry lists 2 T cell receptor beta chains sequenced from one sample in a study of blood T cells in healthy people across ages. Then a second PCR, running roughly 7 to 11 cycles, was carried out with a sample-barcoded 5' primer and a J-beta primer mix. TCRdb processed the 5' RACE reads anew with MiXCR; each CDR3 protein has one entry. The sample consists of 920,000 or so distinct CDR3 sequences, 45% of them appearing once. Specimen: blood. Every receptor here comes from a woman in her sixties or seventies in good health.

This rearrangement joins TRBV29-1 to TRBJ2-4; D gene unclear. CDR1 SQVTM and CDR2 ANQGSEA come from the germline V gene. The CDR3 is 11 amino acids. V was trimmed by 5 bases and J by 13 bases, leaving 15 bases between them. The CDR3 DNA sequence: TGCAGCGTTCGAAGGGCCCAGGAGCAGTACTTC. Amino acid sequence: CSVRRAQEQYF.

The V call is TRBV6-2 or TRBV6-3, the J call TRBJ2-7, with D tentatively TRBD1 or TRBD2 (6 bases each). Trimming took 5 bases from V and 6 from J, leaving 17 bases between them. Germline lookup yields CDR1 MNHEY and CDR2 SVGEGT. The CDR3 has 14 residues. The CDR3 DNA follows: TGTGCCAGCAGTCCGATACAGGGAGGAGGCGAGCAGTACTTC. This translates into CASSPIQGGGEQYF.